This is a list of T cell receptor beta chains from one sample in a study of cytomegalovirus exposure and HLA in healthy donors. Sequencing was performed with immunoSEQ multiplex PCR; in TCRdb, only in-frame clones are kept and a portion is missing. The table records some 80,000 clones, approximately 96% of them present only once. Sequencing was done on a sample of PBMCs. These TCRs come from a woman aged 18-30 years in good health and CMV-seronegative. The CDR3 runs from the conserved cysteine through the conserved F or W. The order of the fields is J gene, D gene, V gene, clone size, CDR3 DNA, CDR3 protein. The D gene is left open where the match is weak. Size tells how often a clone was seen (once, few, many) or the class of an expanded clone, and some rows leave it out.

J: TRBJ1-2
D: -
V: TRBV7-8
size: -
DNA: TGTGCCAGCAGCGTAAGACAGAAATCTAACTATGGCTACACCTTC
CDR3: CASSVRQKSNYGYTF

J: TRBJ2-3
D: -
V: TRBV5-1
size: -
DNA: TGCGCCAGCAGCTTGGGGGACTCCACAGATACGCAGTATTTT
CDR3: CASSLGDSTDTQYF

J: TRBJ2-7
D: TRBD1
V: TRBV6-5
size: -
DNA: TGTGCCAGCAGTTACGAAACAGGGGCGTACGAGCAGTACTTC
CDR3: CASSYETGAYEQYF

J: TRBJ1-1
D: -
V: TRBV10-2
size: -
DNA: TGCGCCAGCGGGCAGGGGTACACTGAAGCTTTCTTT
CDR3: CASGQGYTEAFF

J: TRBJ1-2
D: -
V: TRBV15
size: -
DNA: TGTGCCACCAGCAGAGAGCAGGGGCCTGGCTATGGCTACACCTTC
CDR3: CATSREQGPGYGYTF

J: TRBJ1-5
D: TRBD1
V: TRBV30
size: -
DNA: TGTGCCTGGAGTCTTATAGACAGGGAGGTAGGGCAGCCCCAGCATTTT
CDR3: CAWSLIDREVGQPQHF

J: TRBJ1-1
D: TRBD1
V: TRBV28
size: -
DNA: TGTGCCAGCAGCTGGGACAGGGGTCGAGCTTTCTTT
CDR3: CASSWDRGRAFF

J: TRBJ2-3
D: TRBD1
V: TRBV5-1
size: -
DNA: TGCGCCAGCTTGGACAGGGGCGCAGATACGCAGTATTTT
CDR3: CASLDRGADTQYF

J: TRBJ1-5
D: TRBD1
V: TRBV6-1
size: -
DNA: TGTGCCAGCAGAGGACAGGGGCCGTATCAGCCCCAGCATTTT
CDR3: CASRGQGPYQPQHF

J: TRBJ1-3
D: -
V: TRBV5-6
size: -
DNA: TGTGCCAGCAGCTTGGATGACACTGGAAACACCATATATTTT
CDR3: CASSLDDTGNTIYF

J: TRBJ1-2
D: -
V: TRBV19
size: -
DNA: TGTGCCAGTACCCGGGGCGGGGGCGCGGCGTATGGCTACACCTTC
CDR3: CASTRGGGAAYGYTF

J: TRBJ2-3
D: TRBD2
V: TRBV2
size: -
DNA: TGTGCCAGCAGTGACCTAGCGGGGCCTGGCGTTGGCACAGATACGCAGTATTTT
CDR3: CASSDLAGPGVGTDTQYF

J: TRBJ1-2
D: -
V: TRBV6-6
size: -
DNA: TGTGCCAGCAGTAACCAGGGGAAGGGCTACACCTTC
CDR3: CASSNQGKGYTF

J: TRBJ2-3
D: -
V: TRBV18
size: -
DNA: TGTGCCAGCTCACCTAGACTCGTTAGCACAGATACGCAGTATTTT
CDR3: CASSPRLVSTDTQYF

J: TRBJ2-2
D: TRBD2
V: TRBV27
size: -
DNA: TGTGCCAGCTCCAGGACTAGCGGGATCCCAAACACCGGGGAGCTGTTTTTT
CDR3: CASSRTSGIPNTGELFF

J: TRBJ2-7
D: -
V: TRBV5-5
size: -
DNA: TGTGCCAGCAGCTTGGACCTCGGGACTTACTGGCCCTACGAGCAGTACTTC
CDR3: CASSLDLGTYWPYEQYF

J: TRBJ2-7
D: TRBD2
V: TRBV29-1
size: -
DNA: TGCAGCGTTGATGGACTAGTTGGGACGAGGGAGCAGTACTTC
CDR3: CSVDGLVGTREQYF

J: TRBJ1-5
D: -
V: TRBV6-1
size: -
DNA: TGTGCCAGCAGCTTAAATCAGCCCCAGCATTTT
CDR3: CASSLNQPQHF

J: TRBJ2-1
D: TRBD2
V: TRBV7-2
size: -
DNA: TGTGCCAGCAGCTTCACTAGCGGGAGTGTCTATGAGCAGTTCTTC
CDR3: CASSFTSGSVYEQFF

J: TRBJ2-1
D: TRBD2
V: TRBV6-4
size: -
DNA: TGTGCCAGCAGTAAACTAGCGGGGGATCTCAGTGGTGAGCAGTTCTTC
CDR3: CASSKLAGDLSGEQFF

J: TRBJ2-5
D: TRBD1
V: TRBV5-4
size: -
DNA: TGTGCCAGCAGCCCGGTGGGGGAACAGGGACAGTCAACAACCCAAGAGACCCAGTACTTC
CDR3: CASSPVGEQGQSTTQETQYF

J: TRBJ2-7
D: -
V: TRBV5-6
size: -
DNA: TGTGCCAGCAGCTTCGGTCACGAGCAGTACTTC
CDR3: CASSFGHEQYF

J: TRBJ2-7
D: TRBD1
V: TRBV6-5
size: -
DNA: TGTGCCAGCAGTTATGGGACAGGCGAGCAGTACTTC
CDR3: CASSYGTGEQYF

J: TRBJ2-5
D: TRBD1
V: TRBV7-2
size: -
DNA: TGTGCCAGCAGCTTACAGACAGGGGAGGAGACCCAGTACTTC
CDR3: CASSLQTGEETQYF

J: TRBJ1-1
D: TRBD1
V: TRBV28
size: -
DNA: TGTGCCAGCATTAGACAGGGTGGGAGCACTGAAGCTTTCTTT
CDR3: CASIRQGGSTEAFF

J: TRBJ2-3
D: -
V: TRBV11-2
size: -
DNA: TGTGCCAGCAGCTTGGGAACTAGCTTTCCAGATACGCAGTATTTT
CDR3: CASSLGTSFPDTQYF

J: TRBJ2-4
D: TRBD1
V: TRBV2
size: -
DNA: TGTGCCAGCAGGACAGGGGTCAGAAACATTCAGTACTTC
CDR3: CASRTGVRNIQYF

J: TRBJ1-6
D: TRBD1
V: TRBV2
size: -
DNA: TGTGCCAGGCGTGACGGGACAGAGAGTAATTCACCCCTCCACTTT
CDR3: CARRDGTESNSPLHF

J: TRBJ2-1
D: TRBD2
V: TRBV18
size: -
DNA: TGTGCCAGCTCAGTCTCTAGCGGGAGGGCCAAAGAGTCCTACAATGAGCAGTTCTTC
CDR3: CASSVSSGRAKESYNEQFF

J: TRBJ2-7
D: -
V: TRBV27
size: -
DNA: TGTGCCAGCAGTCCTCTGGGGCCCGATTCCTACGAGCAGTACTTC
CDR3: CASSPLGPDSYEQYF

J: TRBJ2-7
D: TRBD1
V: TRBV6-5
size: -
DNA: TGTGCCAGCAGTTACTCGGGACAGGGGGCGTACGAGCAGTACTTC
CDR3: CASSYSGQGAYEQYF

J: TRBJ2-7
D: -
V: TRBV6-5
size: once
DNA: TGTGCCAGCAGTTCATTGGGGGGGCCCTACGAGCAGTACTTC
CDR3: CASSSLGGPYEQYF

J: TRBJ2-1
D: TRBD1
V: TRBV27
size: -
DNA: TGTGCCAGCAGTAAGGGAAGGGGGCTCGGCAATGAGCAGTTCTTC
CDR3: CASSKGRGLGNEQFF

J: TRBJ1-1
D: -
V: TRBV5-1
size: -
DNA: TGCGCCAGCAGCGGACGGGAGGTGGAGGAAGCTTTCTTT
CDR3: CASSGREVEEAFF

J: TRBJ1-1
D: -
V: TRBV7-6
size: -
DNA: TGTGCCAGCAGCTTAGCAGGGGCCATGAACACTGAAGCTTTCTTT
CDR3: CASSLAGAMNTEAFF

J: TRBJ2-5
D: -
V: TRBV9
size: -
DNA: TGTGCCAGCAGCCGTGGGACTGGACAAGAGACCCAGTACTTC
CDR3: CASSRGTGQETQYF

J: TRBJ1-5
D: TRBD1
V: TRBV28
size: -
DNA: TGTGCCAGCAGTTTATACTGGGACAGGGTGGGACAGCCCCAGCATTTT
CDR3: CASSLYWDRVGQPQHF

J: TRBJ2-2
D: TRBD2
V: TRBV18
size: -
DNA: TGTGCCAGCTCACCTGGACTAGCGGGAGCCGGGGAGCTGTTTTTT
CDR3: CASSPGLAGAGELFF

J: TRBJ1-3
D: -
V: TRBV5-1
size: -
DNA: TGCGCCAGCAGCCTCCAGGGCCTCTCTGGAAACACCATATATTTT
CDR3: CASSLQGLSGNTIYF

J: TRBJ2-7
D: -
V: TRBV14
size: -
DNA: TGTGCCAGCAGCCAAGCAGGGTTGGCGCAGTACTTC
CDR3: CASSQAGLAQYF

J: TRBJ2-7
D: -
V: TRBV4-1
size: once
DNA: TGCGCCAGCAGCCAAGAATCGAGACAGAGCTCCTACGAGCAGTACTTC
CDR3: CASSQESRQSSYEQYF

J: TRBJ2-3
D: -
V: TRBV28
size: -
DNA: TGTGCCAGCAGTTTAGGTCGGGACTCCAGCACAGATACGCAGTATTTT
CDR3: CASSLGRDSSTDTQYF

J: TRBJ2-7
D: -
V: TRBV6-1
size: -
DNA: TGTGCCAGCAGTGCACAGGGAATGCACGAGCAGTACTTC
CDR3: CASSAQGMHEQYF

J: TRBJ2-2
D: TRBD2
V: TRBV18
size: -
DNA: TGTGCCAGCTCCCGGGGGACCTGGGGAGCGGGAGACACCGGGGAGCTGTTTTTT
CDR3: CASSRGTWGAGDTGELFF